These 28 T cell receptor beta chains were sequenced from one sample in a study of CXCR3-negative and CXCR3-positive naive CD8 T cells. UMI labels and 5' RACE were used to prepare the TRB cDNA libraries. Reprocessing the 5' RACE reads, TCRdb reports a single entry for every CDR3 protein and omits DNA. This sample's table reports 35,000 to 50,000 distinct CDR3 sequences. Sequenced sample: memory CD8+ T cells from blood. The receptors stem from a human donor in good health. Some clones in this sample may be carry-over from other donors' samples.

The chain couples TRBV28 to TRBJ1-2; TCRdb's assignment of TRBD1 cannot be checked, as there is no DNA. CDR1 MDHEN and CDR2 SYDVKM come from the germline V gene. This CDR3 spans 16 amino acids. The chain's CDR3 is CASSPPGQGGFYGYTF.

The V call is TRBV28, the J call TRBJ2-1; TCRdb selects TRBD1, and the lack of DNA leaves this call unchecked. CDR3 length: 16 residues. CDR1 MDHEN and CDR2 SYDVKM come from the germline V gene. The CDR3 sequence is CASSLRSGGIYNEQFF.

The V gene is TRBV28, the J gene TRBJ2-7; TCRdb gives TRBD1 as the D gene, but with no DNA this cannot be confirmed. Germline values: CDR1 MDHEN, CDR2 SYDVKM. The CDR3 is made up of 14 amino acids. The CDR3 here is CASSLWQTGGEQYF.

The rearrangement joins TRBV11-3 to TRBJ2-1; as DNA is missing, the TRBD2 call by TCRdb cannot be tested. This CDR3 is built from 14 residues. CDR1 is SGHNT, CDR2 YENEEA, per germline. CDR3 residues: CASSLGVADDEQFF.

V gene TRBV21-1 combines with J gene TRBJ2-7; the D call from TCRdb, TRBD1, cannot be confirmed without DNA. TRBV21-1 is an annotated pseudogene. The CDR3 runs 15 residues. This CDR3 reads CASSKGGGELYEQYF.

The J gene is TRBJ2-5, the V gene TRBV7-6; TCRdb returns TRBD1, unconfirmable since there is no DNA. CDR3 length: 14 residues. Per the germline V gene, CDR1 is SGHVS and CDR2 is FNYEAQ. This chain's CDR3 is CASSSHRNQETQYF.

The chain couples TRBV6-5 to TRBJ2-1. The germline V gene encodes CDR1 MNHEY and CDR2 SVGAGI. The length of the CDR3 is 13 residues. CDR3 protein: CASSYMKGNEQFF.

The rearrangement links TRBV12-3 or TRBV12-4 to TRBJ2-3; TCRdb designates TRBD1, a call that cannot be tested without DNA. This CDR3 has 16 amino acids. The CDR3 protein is CASSPRGQGRPDTQYF.

CDR3 sequence: CASSGREGGAFETQYF. The chain carries TRBV7-9 and TRBJ2-5; TCRdb picks TRBD1, but there is no DNA to check that call. The V gene's germline CDR1 is SEHNR and CDR2 FQNEAQ (reference sequence). The CDR3 sequence is 16 residues long. The full variable domain, completed using reference TRBV7-9 and TRBJ2-5, is DTGVSQNPRHKITKRGQNVTFRCDPISEHNRLYWYRQTLGQGPEFLTYFQNEAQLEKSRLLSDRFSAERPKGSFSTLEIQRTEQGDSAMYLCASSGREGGAFETQYFGPGTRLLVL.

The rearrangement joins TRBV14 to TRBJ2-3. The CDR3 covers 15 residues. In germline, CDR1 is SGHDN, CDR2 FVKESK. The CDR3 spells CASSQDGNSADTQYF. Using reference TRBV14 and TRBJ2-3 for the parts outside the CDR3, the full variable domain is EAGVTQFPSHSVIEKGQTVTLRCDPISGHDNLYWYRRVMGKEIKFLLHFVKESKQDESGMPNNRFLAERTGGTYSTLKVQPAELEDSGVYFCASSQDGNSADTQYFGPGTRLTVL.

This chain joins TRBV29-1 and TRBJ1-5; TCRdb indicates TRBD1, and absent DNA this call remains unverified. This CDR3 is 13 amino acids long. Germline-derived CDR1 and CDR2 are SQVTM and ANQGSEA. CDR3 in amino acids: CSTRSGANQPQHF.

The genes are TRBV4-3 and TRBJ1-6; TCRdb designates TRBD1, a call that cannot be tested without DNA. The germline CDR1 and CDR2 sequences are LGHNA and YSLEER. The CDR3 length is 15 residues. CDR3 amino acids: CASSQTRQLLSPLHF.

The CDR3 spells CSARDRAGYYEQYF. J is TRBJ2-7 and V is TRBV20-1; no DNA is available, so the TRBD2 call from TCRdb remains unchecked. The CDR3 is 14 amino acids. Germline CDR1 reads DFQATT; CDR2 reads SNEGSKA (reference sequence).

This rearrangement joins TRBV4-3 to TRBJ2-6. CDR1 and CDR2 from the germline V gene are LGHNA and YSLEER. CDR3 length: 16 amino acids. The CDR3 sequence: CASSQEGSSGANVLTF.

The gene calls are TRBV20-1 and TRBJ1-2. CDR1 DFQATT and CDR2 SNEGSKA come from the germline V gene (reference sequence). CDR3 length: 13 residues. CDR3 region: CSARAPENYGYTF.

CDR3 amino acids: CASSPTWGDTYEQYF. The chain is built from TRBV7-9 and TRBJ2-7; with no DNA, the TCRdb D assignment of TRBD1 cannot be verified. CDR3 length: 15 residues. Germline assignment: CDR1 SEHNR and CDR2 FQNEAQ (reference sequence).

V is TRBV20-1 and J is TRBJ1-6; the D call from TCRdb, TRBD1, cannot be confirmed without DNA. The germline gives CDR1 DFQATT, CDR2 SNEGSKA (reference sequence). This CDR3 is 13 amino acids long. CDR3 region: CSAKDRGNSPLHF.

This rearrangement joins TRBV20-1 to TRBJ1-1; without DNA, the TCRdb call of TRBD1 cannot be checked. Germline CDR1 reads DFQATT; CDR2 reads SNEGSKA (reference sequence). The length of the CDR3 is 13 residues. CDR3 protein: CSARGWGGTEAFF.

CDR3 loop: CASSPPTGQASPLHF. The chain recombines TRBV27 with TRBJ1-6; TCRdb's D gene call, TRBD1, goes unchecked for lack of DNA. This CDR3 contains 15 residues. The germline V gene has CDR1 MNHEY and CDR2 SMNVEV (reference sequence).

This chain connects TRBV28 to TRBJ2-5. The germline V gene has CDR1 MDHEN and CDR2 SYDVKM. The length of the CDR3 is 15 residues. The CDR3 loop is CASSPPRRSKETQYF.

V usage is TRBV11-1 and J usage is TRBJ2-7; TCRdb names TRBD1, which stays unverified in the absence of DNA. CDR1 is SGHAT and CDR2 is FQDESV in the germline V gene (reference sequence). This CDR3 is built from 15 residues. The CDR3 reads CASSLFTTGGSEQYF. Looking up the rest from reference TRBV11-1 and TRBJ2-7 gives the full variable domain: EAEVAQSPRYKITEKSQAVAFWCDPISGHATLYWYRQILGQGPELLVQFQDESVVDDSQLPKDRFSAERLKGVDSTLKIQPAELGDSAMYLCASSLFTTGGSEQYFGPGTRLTVT.

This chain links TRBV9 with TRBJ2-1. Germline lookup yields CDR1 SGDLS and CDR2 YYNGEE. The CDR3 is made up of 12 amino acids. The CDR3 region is CASSLSRNEQFF.

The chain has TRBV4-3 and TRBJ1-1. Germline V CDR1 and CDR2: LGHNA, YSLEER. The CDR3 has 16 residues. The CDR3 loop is CASSPSRDLLNTEAFF.

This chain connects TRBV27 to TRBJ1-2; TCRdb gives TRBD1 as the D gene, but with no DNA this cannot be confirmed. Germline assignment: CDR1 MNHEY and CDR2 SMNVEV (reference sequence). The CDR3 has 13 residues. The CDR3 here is CASSGRGAPGYTF.

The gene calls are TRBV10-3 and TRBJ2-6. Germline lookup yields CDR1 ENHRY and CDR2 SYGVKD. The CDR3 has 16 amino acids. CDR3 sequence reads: CAISESGDSGANVLTF.

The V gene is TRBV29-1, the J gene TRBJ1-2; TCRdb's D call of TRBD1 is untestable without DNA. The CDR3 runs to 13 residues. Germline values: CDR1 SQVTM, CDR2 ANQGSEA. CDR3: CSVPTGKDYGYTF.

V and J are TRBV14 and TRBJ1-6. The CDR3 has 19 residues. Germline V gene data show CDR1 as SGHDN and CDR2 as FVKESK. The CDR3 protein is CASSQAWVLSSSYNSPLHF.

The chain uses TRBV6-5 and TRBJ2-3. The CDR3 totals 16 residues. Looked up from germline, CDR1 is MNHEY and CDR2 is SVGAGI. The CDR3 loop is CASRPLMAASTDTQYF.